A single sample gave rise to the 20 T cell receptor beta chains below, sequenced in a study of memory CD8 T cells in hepatitis C reinfection. Time point reported: late/post reinfection, 12 to 24 weeks after detection. TCR sequencing was done directly ex vivo on sorted cells, without expansion in vitro. Sequencing was performed with immunoSEQ multiplex PCR; in TCRdb, only in-frame clones are kept and a portion is missing. Of about 4,800 clones in the sample, roughly 89% were seen once. The specimen was naive CD8+ T cells sorted from blood. The receptors come from a man aged 50 to 60 with hepatitis C virus infection.

As regards this clone: The sample holds other DNA sequences that translate to the same CDR3. The genes are TRBV28 and TRBJ2-1, with a weak D call TRBD1 (5 bases). Trimming removed 6 bases at V and 5 bases at J, with 11 bases between. CDR1 is MDHEN and CDR2 is SYDVKM in the germline V gene. The CDR3 has 13 residues. The CDR3 DNA sequence: TGTGCCAGCAGCTTCGACAGAGACAATGAGCAGTTCTTC. As protein: CASSFDRDNEQFF.

A few counts support this clone. The genes are TRBV5-6 and TRBJ2-7; 8 bases are shared with TRBD1. J was trimmed by 2 bases and V by 0 bases; bases with no gene match: 4. This CDR3 has 15 residues. CDR1 and CDR2 from the germline V gene are SGHDT and YYEEEE. CDR3 amino acids: CASSLEAGGAYEQYF. In DNA, the CDR3 is TGTGCCAGCAGCTTGGAAGCAGGGGGCGCCTACGAGCAGTACTTC.

The chain is built from TRBV27 and TRBJ2-5; D possibly corresponds to TRBD1 (5 bases). Gene TRBJ2-7 matches the end of the DNA better, so the J call may be wrong. The CDR3 totals 13 residues. The germline CDR1 and CDR2 sequences are MNHEY and SMNVEV (reference sequence). The CDR3 loop is CAAGAGDSYEQYF. In DNA form, the CDR3 reads TGTGCCGCTGGGGCAGGAGATTCCTACGAGCAGTACTTC.

The sample holds one count of this clone. The V gene is TRBV27, the J gene TRBJ2-7; tentatively, D is TRBD1 (6 bases). This CDR3 comprises 16 residues. Germline V gene sequence: CDR1 MNHEY, CDR2 SMNVEV (reference sequence). Trimming removed 1 base from V and 5 bases from J, with 18 bases in between. The CDR3 region is CASSLLNWQGRNEQYF. The CDR3 coding sequence is TGTGCCAGCAGTTTATTAAATTGGCAGGGGCGAAACGAGCAGTACTTC.

This chain joins TRBV7-9 and TRBJ2-4; possibly TRBD1 for D (6 bases). The CDR3 totals 15 residues. Germline CDR1 SEHNR, CDR2 FQNEAQ (reference sequence). Trimming shortened V by 1 base and J by 2 bases, and 9 bases separated the two germline ends. The CDR3 DNA follows: TGTGCCAGCAGCTTAGATCAGGGGCCCAAAAACATTCAGTACTTC. Translating it yields CASSLDQGPKNIQYF.

The chain links TRBV4-1 to TRBJ2-1, with TRBD2 identical over 9 bases. The germline V gene has CDR1 MGHRA and CDR2 YSYEKL. CDR3 length: 17 residues. The junction had 5 bases not matched to a gene; V was cut back by 1 base and J by 1 base. The CDR3 DNA reads as TGCGCCAGCAGCCAAGTATGGCGGGAGGGGTCCTACAATGAGCAGTTCTTC. Its protein product is CASSQVWREGSYNEQFF.

The chain couples TRBV6-1 to TRBJ2-3, with 10 bases matching TRBD1. Germline V lookup: CDR1 MNHNS, CDR2 SASEGT. The length of the CDR3 is 18 residues. The trim removed 4 bases at V and 2 bases at J, leaving 12 bases unmatched. The CDR3 bases are TGTGCCAGCAGTGGACAGGGGGCTGCTGCCCTCGCCACAGATACGCAGTATTTT. This gives the protein CASSGQGAAALATDTQYF.

In DNA, the CDR3 is TGTGCCAGCACCGGGTGGGGCCTGAGCTCCTACAATGAGCAGTTCTTC. This gives the protein CASTGWGLSSYNEQFF. V usage is TRBV2 and J usage is TRBJ2-1, with a possible D match to TRBD1 (5 bases). Germline CDR1 SNHLY, CDR2 FYNNEI. This CDR3 is 16 amino acids long. Trimming pared 7 bases from V and 0 bases from J, leaving 16 bases between.

V gene TRBV7-2 combines with J gene TRBJ1-1; no clear D. V was clipped by 5 bases and J by 2 bases, with 9 bases between them. CDR1 and CDR2 from the germline V gene are SGHTA and FQGNSA. The CDR3 has 13 residues. The CDR3 sequence is CASSPGRNTEAFF. The DNA of the CDR3 is TGTGCCAGCAGCCCAGGAAGAAACACTGAAGCTTTCTTT.

The genes are TRBV9 and TRBJ2-3; tentative D call: TRBD2 (6 bases). This CDR3 has 14 residues. With 7 bases removed from V and 1 base from J, the gap between germline ends came to 13 bases. In germline, CDR1 is SGDLS, CDR2 YYNGEE. The DNA for the CDR3 is TGTGCCAGCGACCGGACGGGAGGCACAGATACGCAGTATTTT. This codes for CASDRTGGTDTQYF.

The rearrangement uses TRBV2 and TRBJ2-1; D perhaps matches TRBD1 (5 bases). V gave up 5 bases and J gave up 10 bases, with 9 bases separating them. The germline V gene encodes CDR1 SNHLY and CDR2 FYNNEI. The CDR3 loop spans 11 amino acids. CDR3 nucleotide sequence: TGTGCCAGCAGTTTACAGGTAGAGCAGTTCTTC. It yields the protein CASSLQVEQFF.

This chain uses TRBV27 with TRBJ2-1, with D perhaps TRBD2 (5 bases). Between the trimmed V and J ends, which lost 2 bases and 7 bases, there was a span of 18 bases. The CDR3 extends over 16 amino acids. Germline CDR1 reads MNHEY; CDR2 reads SMNVEV (reference sequence). The CDR3 nucleotides are TGTGCCAGCAGTTTAGACGCGGGTCCGCCTAGGAATGAGCAGTTCTTC. Protein sequence: CASSLDAGPPRNEQFF.

The chain has TRBV2 and TRBJ1-4, with D possibly TRBD1 on 5 matching bases. CDR1 is SNHLY and CDR2 is FYNNEI in the germline V gene. V was clipped by 7 bases and J by 4 bases, with 16 bases between them. The CDR3 is 15 amino acids. CDR3 DNA sequence: TGTGCCAGCATCATAGATGGGGGGTTTAATGAAAAACTGTTTTTT. Its translation: CASIIDGGFNEKLFF. The full variable domain, with the rest looked up from reference TRBV2 and TRBJ1-4, is EPEVTQTPSHQVTQMGQEVILRCVPISNHLYFYWYRQILGQKVEFLVSFYNNEISEKSEIFDDQFSVERPDGSNFTLKIRSTKLEDSAMYFCASIIDGGFNEKLFFGSGTQLSVL.

The chain has TRBV15 and TRBJ1-2, with D maybe TRBD1 (5 bases). The V gene lost 4 bases and the J gene lost 4 bases, with 10 bases spanning the gap. CDR3 length equals 13 residues. The germline CDR1 and CDR2 sequences are LNHNV and YYDKDF (reference sequence). This CDR3 is CATSNGQSYGYTF. In DNA form, the CDR3 reads TGTGCCACCAGCAACGGACAAAGCTATGGCTACACCTTC.

This clone appeared a single time. The chain carries TRBV30 and TRBJ2-6; no clear D gene. The germline V and J ends were trimmed by 1 base and 4 bases, with 5 bases remaining between them. CDR1 is GTSNPN and CDR2 is SVGIG in the germline V gene (reference sequence). The CDR3 covers 13 residues. The CDR3 bases are TGTGCCTGGAGTGCCTCCGGGGCCAACGTCCTGACTTTC. The encoded protein is CAWSASGANVLTF.

The CDR3: CASSPQAGGRETQYF. The CDR3 region has the DNA TGTGCCAGCAGCCCCCAGGCAGGGGGTCGGGAGACCCAGTACTTC. The chain uses TRBV13 and TRBJ2-5; TRBD1 aligns across 7 bases. The J segment lost 5 bases and the V segment lost 5 bases, leaving 11 bases of the junction unmatched. Germline V CDR1 and CDR2: PRHDT, FYEKMQ (reference sequence). The CDR3 runs 15 residues.

CDR3 protein: CASRLTGGLYEQYF. The DNA for the CDR3 is TGTGCCAGCAGACTGACAGGGGGCCTCTACGAGCAGTACTTC. This chain joins TRBV27 and TRBJ2-7; 10 bases fit TRBD1. Trimming took 6 bases from V and 3 from J; bases not matched to a gene: 5. The CDR3 consists of 14 residues. The V gene's germline CDR1 is MNHEY and CDR2 SMNVEV (reference sequence).

This chain connects TRBV6-5 to TRBJ1-1, with D maybe TRBD1 (6 bases). V was pared by 2 bases and J by 1 base, with 8 bases between. The CDR3 totals 14 residues. The germline CDR1 and CDR2 sequences are MNHEY and SVGAGI. The CDR3 bases are TGTGCCAGCAGTTACGGGACAAAGAACACTGAAGCTTTCTTT. Encoded protein: CASSYGTKNTEAFF.

This clone was counted a single time. The chain links TRBV7-6 to TRBJ2-2; D is perhaps TRBD2 (5 bases). In germline, CDR1 is SGHVS, CDR2 FNYEAQ. There are 14 residues in the CDR3. Trimming pared 1 base from V and 6 bases from J, leaving 9 bases between. The CDR3 loop reads CASSLEAAAGELFF. Written as DNA, the CDR3 is TGTGCCAGCAGCTTAGAAGCGGCGGCCGGGGAGCTGTTTTTT.

This clone was seen only once. The chain recombines TRBV30 with TRBJ1-1, with 9 bases that match TRBD1. With 6 bases clipped from V and 8 bases from J, the junction kept 7 bases outside the gene matches. The CDR3 runs to 12 residues. CDR1 and CDR2 from the germline V gene are GTSNPN and SVGIG (reference sequence). The CDR3 sequence: CACQFGTGEAFF. The DNA of the CDR3 is TGTGCCTGCCAATTTGGGACAGGGGAAGCTTTCTTT.